The 28 T cell receptor beta chains listed next were all sequenced from one sample in a study of blood T cell repertoires in COVID-19. TCRdb keeps only in-frame clones here, not all; method: immunoSEQ multiplex PCR. The repertoire has 200,000 to 250,000 clones, more than 70% of them found once; the top ten carry 3.6%. Sequenced sample: peripheral blood. The receptors stem from a woman older than 75 with acute or convalescent COVID-19.

This clone appeared once. The V and J genes are TRBV25-1 and TRBJ2-1; TRBD1 matches 9 bases. V gave up 5 bases and J gave up 8 bases; unmatched junction bases: 13. The CDR3 length is 16 residues. CDR1 MGHDK and CDR2 SYGVNS come from the germline V gene. The CDR3 protein is CASSPALGQGMHEQFF. In nucleotides, the CDR3 is TGTGCCAGCAGTCCCGCCTTGGGACAGGGTATGCATGAGCAGTTCTTC.

The chain recombines TRBV5-1 with TRBJ2-7; 7 positions agree with TRBD1. The CDR3 runs to 14 residues. The V and J ends lost 0 bases and 2 bases, in that order; junction bases with no gene match: 2. CDR1 and CDR2 from the germline V gene are SGHRS and YFSETQ. As DNA, the CDR3 is TGCGCCAGCAGCTTGGACAGGGGAGCCTACGAGCAGTACTTC. Its protein is CASSLDRGAYEQYF.

This rearrangement joins TRBV4-2 to TRBJ1-1, with D perhaps matching TRBD1 (6 bases). This CDR3 spans 18 amino acids. Germline loops: CDR1 LGHNA, CDR2 YNFKEQ. The ends were cut back, 2 bases at V and 1 base at J, with 20 bases in the middle. The DNA of the CDR3 is TGTGCCAGCAGCCAACCCCCCGGACAGTTATCCGGGAACACTGAAGCTTTCTTT. Its translation: CASSQPPGQLSGNTEAFF.

The rearrangement joins TRBV19 to TRBJ2-2; 10 nucleotides line up with TRBD1. CDR1 is LNHDA, CDR2 SQIVND, per germline (reference sequence). The CDR3 is 16 residues long. J was trimmed by 7 bases and V by 3 bases; bases with no gene match: 8. CDR3 DNA sequence: TGTGCCAGTAGTATGGAGGGACAGGGGCATAGCGGGGAGCTGTTTTTT. This sequence encodes CASSMEGQGHSGELFF.

The rearrangement uses TRBV6-5 and TRBJ1-4; 7 nucleotides agree with TRBD1. J was trimmed by 3 bases and V by 6 bases; bases with no gene match: 7. Germline CDR1 is MNHEY and CDR2 is SVGAGI. The CDR3 is 15 residues long. CDR3 coding DNA: TGTGCCAGCAGACCAATACAGGGGCCTAATGAAAAACTGTTTTTT. This sequence encodes CASRPIQGPNEKLFF.

J is TRBJ2-3 and V is TRBV18; 11 bases are a match to TRBD2. The CDR3 runs 20 residues. Germline loops: CDR1 KGHSH, CDR2 LQKENI. V gave up 2 bases and J gave up 0 bases; unmatched junction bases: 13. The CDR3, as DNA: TGTGCCAGCTCACCAAGGTTGTCACTAGCGGGGGAACGTAGCACAGATACGCAGTATTTT. This sequence encodes CASSPRLSLAGERSTDTQYF.

This clone occurred a few times. The J gene is TRBJ1-5, the V gene TRBV6-5; TRBD1 might be the D (6 bases). The CDR3 totals 15 residues. Germline V gene sequence: CDR1 MNHEY, CDR2 SVGAGI. The ends were cut back, 10 bases at V and 3 bases at J, with 19 bases in the middle. CDR3 amino acids: CAITISGAHNQPQHF. The CDR3 bases are TGTGCCATCACTATTTCAGGGGCCCACAATCAGCCCCAGCATTTT.

This clone showed up just once. The chain carries TRBV2 and TRBJ2-2; TRBD2 matches 12 bases. Trimming took 5 bases from V and 5 from J; bases not matched to a gene: 3. Germline-derived CDR1 and CDR2 are SNHLY and FYNNEI. The CDR3 totals 15 residues. CDR3 nucleotides: TGTGCCAGCAGTCAAACTAGCGGGGGGACCGGGGAGCTGTTTTTT. Translated: CASSQTSGGTGELFF.

CDR3 coding DNA: TGCGCCAGCAGCTTAACCTACAGGGCCTACACCTCGGATTTGGGTAATTCACCCCTCCACTTT. It specifies CASSLTYRAYTSDLGNSPLHF. V is TRBV5-1 and J is TRBJ1-6; D is perhaps TRBD1 (6 bases). The CDR3 runs to 21 residues. Trimming took off 2 bases at V and 6 bases at J, with 30 bases between the two ends. Germline V gene lookup returns CDR1 SGHRS and CDR2 YFSETQ.

The chain employs TRBV5-4 and TRBJ1-2; TRBD1 matches 7 bases. Germline V CDR1 and CDR2: SGHNT, YYREEE (reference sequence). V lost 5 bases, J lost 5 bases, and 6 bases stayed unmatched. The CDR3 runs 13 residues. The DNA of the CDR3 is TGTGCCAGCAGTTCGGACAGGTTATATGGCTACACCTTC. The encoded protein is CASSSDRLYGYTF. Looking up the rest from reference TRBV5-4 and TRBJ1-2 gives the full variable domain: ETGVTQSPTHLIKTRGQQVTLRCSSQSGHNTVSWYQQALGQGPQFIFQYYREEENGRGNFPPRFSGLQFPNYSSELNVNALELDDSALYLCASSSDRLYGYTFGSGTRLTVV.

The J gene is TRBJ2-3, the V gene TRBV30; 11 bases map to TRBD1. With V trimmed by 3 bases and J by 5 bases, 7 bases remained unmatched. The germline V gene has CDR1 GTSNPN and CDR2 SVGIG (reference sequence). The CDR3 loop spans 15 amino acids. CDR3 in DNA: TGTGCCTGGAGGGCGGACAGGGGGCGAGGAGATACGCAGTATTTT. This translates into CAWRADRGRGDTQYF. The full variable domain, its missing parts supplied by reference TRBV30 and TRBJ2-3, is SQTIHQWPATLVQPVGSPLSLECTVEGTSNPNLYWYRQAAGRGLQLLFYSVGIGQISSEVPQNLSASRPQDRQFILSSKKLLLSDSGFYLCAWRADRGRGDTQYFGPGTRLTVL.

The V call is TRBV21-1, the J call TRBJ1-5; the table's D call TRBD1 went unverified against the DNA. TRBV21-1 is listed as a pseudogene. CDR3 size: 21 residues. The DNA for the CDR3 is TGTGCCAGCAGCAAAGTCCGAGGAGCCGGGACAGGGGTCCGCAACCTGAGGCCCCAGCATTTT. This encodes CASSKVRGAGTGVRNLRPQHF.

This clone was recorded once. V and J are TRBV12-3 or TRBV12-4 and TRBJ1-2; no firm D call. V was clipped by 6 bases and J by 5 bases, with 10 bases between them. The CDR3 has 12 amino acids. CDR3 region: CASSRNWYGYTF. The CDR3, as DNA: TGTGCCAGCAGCCGAAACTGGTATGGCTACACCTTC.

The chain joins TRBV6-5 to TRBJ1-1; D is possibly TRBD1 (5 bases). V lost 2 bases to trimming and J lost 1 base, with 8 bases between them. The CDR3 sequence is 14 residues long. Per the germline V gene, CDR1 is MNHEY and CDR2 is SVGAGI. CDR3 region: CASSYGAENTEAFF. CDR3 nucleotides: TGTGCCAGCAGTTACGGGGCGGAGAACACTGAAGCTTTCTTT.

The CDR3 is CARGVGSETQYF. The DNA for the CDR3 is TGCGCCAGGGGAGTGGGCTCAGAGACCCAGTACTTC. The chain couples TRBV23-1 to TRBJ2-5; tentatively, D is TRBD2 (5 bases). TRBV23-1 qualifies as an ORF whose function is uncertain. Trimming removed 9 bases at V and 4 bases at J, with 12 bases between. The CDR3 is 12 residues long.

The CDR3 coding sequence is TGTGCCAGCAGCTTAGTGTCCTGGGGGGATGAGCAGTTCTTC. Protein sequence: CASSLVSWGDEQFF. This chain joins TRBV7-2 and TRBJ2-1; D is possibly TRBD2 (6 bases). The V gene's germline CDR1 is SGHTA and CDR2 FQGNSA. V dropped 1 base and J dropped 8 bases, with 12 bases sitting between them. The CDR3 has 14 amino acids. The full variable domain, in which reference TRBV7-2 and TRBJ2-1 provide the parts outside the CDR3, is GAGVSQSPSNKVTEKGKDVELRCDPISGHTALYWYRQSLGQGLEFLIYFQGNSAPDKSGLPSDRFSAERTGGSVSTLTIQRTQQEDSAVYLCASSLVSWGDEQFFGPGTRLTVL.

This chain links TRBV24-1 with TRBJ1-2; possible D gene TRBD1, 5 bases. Trimming shortened V by 3 bases and J by 4 bases, and 17 bases separated the two germline ends. CDR3 length equals 16 residues. The V gene's germline CDR1 is KGHDR and CDR2 SFDVKD. The CDR3 loop reads CATSDPPGGDGYGYTF. In DNA form, the CDR3 reads TGTGCCACCAGTGATCCCCCCGGAGGGGACGGCTATGGCTACACCTTC.

The chain recombines TRBV5-4 with TRBJ2-2; TRBD1 matches at 7 bases. CDR3 length: 15 amino acids. CDR1 is SGHNT and CDR2 is YYREEE in the germline V gene (reference sequence). The junction had 2 bases not matched to a gene; V was cut back by 0 bases and J by 3 bases. The CDR3 sequence is CASSLAGTDTGELFF. The DNA for the CDR3 is TGTGCCAGCAGCTTGGCCGGGACAGACACCGGGGAGCTGTTTTTT.

CDR3 loop: CASSEGTGNNEQFF. CDR3 DNA: TGCGCCAGCAGTGAGGGGACAGGCAACAATGAGCAGTTCTTC. The rearrangement uses TRBV10-1 and TRBJ2-1; 8 bases fit TRBD1. The J segment lost 5 bases and the V segment lost 2 bases, leaving 2 bases of the junction unmatched. From germline, CDR1 is WNHNN and CDR2 SYGVQD (reference sequence). There are 14 residues in the CDR3.

The chain uses TRBV2 and TRBJ1-1; 7 bases line up with TRBD1. V shed 11 bases, J shed 0 bases, and the junction held 6 bases outside the gene matches. The CDR3 totals 13 residues. Germline V gene data show CDR1 as SNHLY and CDR2 as FYNNEI. The CDR3 here is CACKTGMNTEAFF. In DNA, the CDR3 is TGTGCCTGCAAGACAGGGATGAACACTGAAGCTTTCTTT.

The chain links TRBV10-3 to TRBJ2-4; D possibly corresponds to TRBD1 (5 bases). This CDR3 has 14 residues. Trimming shortened V by 1 base and J by 9 bases, and 13 bases separated the two germline ends. CDR1 is ENHRY, CDR2 SYGVKD, per germline. In nucleotides, the CDR3 is TGTGCCATCAGTGAGTGCAGCCAGGGTTGCATTCAGTACTTC. It yields the protein CAISECSQGCIQYF.

The chain has TRBV4-1 and TRBJ2-2; 8 bases are shared with TRBD1. V gave up 4 bases and J gave up 4 bases; unmatched junction bases: 8. The CDR3 spans 16 residues. CDR1 is MGHRA and CDR2 is YSYEKL in the germline V gene. The CDR3, as DNA: TGCGCCAGCAGCCTCCCAGGGGGCCCTTTCACCGGGGAGCTGTTTTTT. This codes for CASSLPGGPFTGELFF.

This rearrangement joins TRBV10-3 to TRBJ1-2; 8 bases line up with TRBD1. Germline V gene data show CDR1 as ENHRY and CDR2 as SYGVKD. This CDR3 comprises 11 residues. V gave up 9 bases and J gave up 7 bases; unmatched junction bases: 4. The CDR3 protein is CAISGGRGYTF. CDR3 DNA: TGTGCCATATCAGGGGGCCGTGGCTACACCTTC.

CDR3 loop: CASSPGGSKDTQYF. DNA for the CDR3: TGTGCCAGCAGCCCCGGGGGGAGTAAGGATACGCAGTATTTT. This chain connects TRBV11-1 to TRBJ2-3; 7 nucleotides line up with TRBD2. With V trimmed by 5 bases and J by 6 bases, 8 bases remained unmatched. CDR3 size: 14 residues. CDR1 SGHAT and CDR2 FQDESV come from the germline V gene (reference sequence).

The rearrangement uses TRBV7-3 and TRBJ2-7, with TRBD2 matching over 7 bases. The CDR3 sequence is 14 residues long. Germline V CDR1 and CDR2: SGHTA, FQGTGA. After removal of 2 bases from V and 6 bases from J, the junction contained 7 bases not matched to a gene. For the CDR3, the DNA is TGTGCCAGCAGCTTAGGGCCAGGGAGGGGCGAGCAGTACTTC. It yields the protein CASSLGPGRGEQYF.

This chain links TRBV18 with TRBJ1-2; D perhaps matches TRBD1 (6 bases). Germline-derived CDR1 and CDR2 are KGHSH and LQKENI. Trimming left V 3 bases short and J 5 bases short, with 16 bases between. This CDR3 has 15 amino acids. The CDR3 DNA reads TGTGCCAGCTCACCTAGTACCAGGGGATATTATGGCTACACCTTC. Amino acid sequence: CASSPSTRGYYGYTF.

The chain recombines TRBV5-5 with TRBJ2-7; D is possibly TRBD2 (6 bases). Germline-derived CDR1 and CDR2 are SGHKS and YYEKEE (reference sequence). V lost 5 bases to trimming and J lost 2 bases, with 20 bases between them. This CDR3 region has 16 residues. CDR3 loop: CASRFAETGVPYEQYF. CDR3 bases: TGTGCCAGCAGGTTCGCCGAAACGGGGGTTCCCTACGAGCAGTACTTC. The variable domain in full, with the rest retrieved from reference TRBV5-5 and TRBJ2-7, is DAGVTQSPTHLIKTRGQQVTLRCSPISGHKSVSWYQQVLGQGPQFIFQYYEKEERGRGNFPDRFSARQFPNYSSELNVNALLLGDSALYLCASRFAETGVPYEQYFGPGTRLTVT.

The rearrangement uses TRBV7-8 and TRBJ1-6; D is ambiguous. Germline CDR1 is SGHVS and CDR2 is FQNEAQ. Deletions cut 1 base from V and 2 bases from J, with 6 bases between. There are 15 residues in the CDR3. The CDR3 coding sequence is TGTGCCAGCAGCTTAGACAGTACCTATAATTCACCCCTCCACTTT. Residues: CASSLDSTYNSPLHF. Filled out from reference TRBV7-8 and TRBJ1-6, the complete variable domain reads GAGVSQSPRYKVAKRGQDVALRCDPISGHVSLFWYQQALGQGPEFLTYFQNEAQLDKSGLPSDRFFAERPEGSVSTLKIQRTQQEDSAVYLCASSLDSTYNSPLHFGNGTRLTVT.